The source of this TCR beta chain is a study of cytomegalovirus exposure and HLA in healthy donors. Findings of the study overall: Presence/absence analyses supposed approximately even sequencing depth among donors. Analyzed later, most CMV-associated TCR beta chains appeared HLA-restricted.

To note about this clone: The antigen is undetermined.

Trimming removed 3 bases at V and 6 bases at J, with 15 bases between. CDR1 is MDHEN and CDR2 is SYDVKM in the germline V gene. This CDR3 is built from 15 residues. The donors comprised healthy bone marrow donors. Both 60 Vbeta primers and 13 Jbeta primers went into the PCR. The repertoire was sequenced with immunoSEQ multiplex PCR; TCRdb's copy has only in-frame clones and lacks some. Here the sample spans around 140,000 clones, more than 75% being singletons. Sample: PBMCs. This rearrangement joins TRBV28 to TRBJ1-3; D is unresolved. The origin of this receptor is a man between 18 and 35 years old in good health and CMV-seropositive. CDR3 amino acids: CASSLVSLGENTIYF. CDR3 DNA sequence: TGTGCCAGCAGTTTGGTCTCCCTCGGGGAAAACACCATATATTTT.